Listed below are T cell receptor beta chains from one sample, sequenced in a study of T cells in localized non-small cell lung cancer. Method: immunoSEQ multiplex PCR; TCRdb's copy keeps in-frame clones and lacks some. Among some 4,000 clones, roughly 25% were seen once, and the ten largest hold 7.5% to 9.5%. The sequences come from lung tumor tissue, collected before any cancer treatment. Receptor source: a woman aged 35-75 years with stage I lung adenocarcinoma. The CDR3 runs from the conserved cysteine through the conserved F or W. The D gene is left open where the match is weak. Some rows have no size entry. The others give once, few or many, or a class for an expanded clone.

d_gene | j_gene | v_gene | abundance | CDR3aa | CDR3nt
TRBD1 | TRBJ2-7 | TRBV29-1 | NA | CSVAGTGRDYEQYF | TGCAGCGTTGCCGGGACAGGGAGGGACTACGAGCAGTACTTC
TRBD1 | TRBJ1-3 | TRBV11-3 | medium-sized | CASSQSFRTGGNTIYF | TGTGCCAGCAGCCAGTCGTTCCGGACAGGGGGAAACACCATATATTTT
NA | TRBJ1-1 | TRBV18 | few | CASSPPKTGEAFF | TGTGCCAGCTCACCACCGAAGACAGGTGAAGCTTTCTTT
NA | TRBJ2-4 | TRBV11-3 | NA | CASSRVDWADRDIQYF | TGTGCCAGCAGCAGGGTGGATTGGGCAGATCGCGACATTCAGTACTTC
TRBD2 | TRBJ2-5 | TRBV2 | few | CASSPLQGLGRETQYF | TGTGCCAGCAGCCCCCTCCAGGGACTAGGAAGAGAGACCCAGTACTTC
NA | TRBJ1-5 | TRBV19 | NA | CASSITHIRKDQPQHF | TGTGCCAGTAGTATTACTCACATTCGCAAGGATCAGCCCCAGCATTTT
TRBD2 | TRBJ2-7 | TRBV5-1 | NA | CASRQLAGVIEQYF | TGCGCCAGCAGACAACTAGCGGGGGTGATCGAGCAGTACTTC
TRBD1 | TRBJ2-7 | TRBV13 | few | CASSLGQGATEQYF | TGTGCCAGCAGCTTAGGACAGGGGGCAACCGAGCAGTACTTC
TRBD2 | TRBJ2-5 | TRBV11-3 | medium-sized | CASSLTGLAIETQYF | TGTGCCAGCAGCTTAACGGGACTAGCCATAGAGACCCAGTACTTC
TRBD1 | TRBJ2-2 | TRBV29-1 | NA | CSVGQGYTGELFF | TGCAGCGTGGGACAGGGGTACACCGGGGAGCTGTTTTTT